These T cell receptor beta chains were read from a single sample in a study of cytomegalovirus exposure and HLA in healthy donors. This table comes from immunoSEQ multiplex PCR, and its TCRdb copy is limited to in-frame clones, with some not included. The sample consists of over 100,000 clones, roughly 82% of them appearing once. The sample was PBMCs. These TCRs come from a man in his forties or fifties in good health and CMV-seropositive. Each CDR3 is given with its conserved first and last residue. A D gene is named only where the DNA matches it firmly. Clone size is stated in some rows and not others, as once, few, many or a class when expanded.

cdr3_nt cdr3_aa clone_size j_call d_call cdr3_length v_call
TGTGCCAGCAGTTCCCCGGACAGGGCACGGTACGAGCAGTACTTC CASSSPDRARYEQYF . TRBJ2-7 TRBD1 15 TRBV6-5
TGTGCCAGCAGTTACTCGAGTCTGGGGGCATTGTACGAGCAGTACTTC CASSYSSLGALYEQYF once TRBJ2-7 . 16 TRBV6-5
TGTGCCAGTAGTAGAGGGGCGAACAGGGGGTATCAGCCCCAGCATTTT CASSRGANRGYQPQHF . TRBJ1-5 TRBD1 16 TRBV19
TGTGCCAGCAGCACGAGGACAGCTAACACCGGGGAGCTGTTTTTT CASSTRTANTGELFF . TRBJ2-2 . 15 TRBV7-3
TGTGCCAGCACCCGTCTTGGGACAGATGAAAAACTGTTTTTT CASTRLGTDEKLFF few TRBJ1-4 TRBD1 14 TRBV5-4
TGTGCCAGCAGTTTGCTGGGGACAGGGACCTACGAGCAGTACTTC CASSLLGTGTYEQYF . TRBJ2-7 TRBD1 15 TRBV28
TGTGCCAGCAGCTTAGGGGGGGACGAAAGCTCCTACGAGCAGTACTTC CASSLGGDESSYEQYF . TRBJ2-7 . 16 TRBV11-3
TGTGCCAGCAGCGTAGACGCCGGGGGGGTATCGGTTGAAAAACTGTTTTTT CASSVDAGGVSVEKLFF . TRBJ1-4 . 17 TRBV9
TGCGCCAGCAGCCTTAGCGGGGGGTACCAAGAGACCCAGTACTTC CASSLSGGYQETQYF . TRBJ2-5 TRBD2 15 TRBV5-1
TGTGCCACCTCGGACAGAAATAGCAATCAGCCCCAGCATTTT CATSDRNSNQPQHF . TRBJ1-5 . 14 TRBV6-5
TGTGCCAGCAGCCGATTCGGACACTCCAATTGGGGCACAGATACGCAGTATTTT CASSRFGHSNWGTDTQYF . TRBJ2-3 . 18 TRBV14
TGTGCCAGCAGTTCAACAGGGATCTATGGCTACACCTTC CASSSTGIYGYTF . TRBJ1-2 . 13 TRBV27
TGCGCCAGCAGCTCTACGACAGGGGTGGAAGATACGCAGTATTTT CASSSTTGVEDTQYF . TRBJ2-3 TRBD1 15 TRBV5-1
TGTGCCAGCGCCCTGCCGGTGCCAGGTTACAATGAGCAGTTCTTC CASALPVPGYNEQFF . TRBJ2-1 . 15 TRBV2
TGTGCCAGCAGCGTAGCGAGTCTAGAGGGGGAGGGCGAGCAGTACTTC CASSVASLEGEGEQYF . TRBJ2-7 . 16 TRBV9
TGTGCCAGCACCATAAAACAGGGCCCGATCTACAATGAGCAGTTCTTC CASTIKQGPIYNEQFF . TRBJ2-1 . 16 TRBV27
TGTGCCAGCTCACCAGGTTCGGGCTCTGGAAACACCATATATTTT CASSPGSGSGNTIYF . TRBJ1-3 . 15 TRBV18
TGTGCCAGCAGCTCCTTAGCGGGGGGGCTGGTCGGCGAGCAGTGCTTC CASSSLAGGLVGEQCF . TRBJ2-7 TRBD2 16 TRBV11-2
TGTGCCAGCAGTGAAGCGTCAGGCTCCGGCAATCAGCCCCAGCATTTT CASSEASGSGNQPQHF . TRBJ1-5 . 16 TRBV6-1
TGTGCCAGCAGAGAGGATACGGGAGAGCAGTTCTTC CASREDTGEQFF many TRBJ2-1 . 12 TRBV2
TGTGCCAGCAGTTCCGGGACAGGGAATTCACCCCTCCACTTT CASSSGTGNSPLHF . TRBJ1-6 TRBD1 14 TRBV28
TGTGCCAGTAGTATTGAGGGACTAGCGGGGGGCCCCTGCGAGCAGTACTTC CASSIEGLAGGPCEQYF . TRBJ2-7 TRBD2 17 TRBV19
TGCGCCAGCAGCTTCGGGTCCTACGAGCAGTACTTC CASSFGSYEQYF . TRBJ2-7 . 12 TRBV5-1
TGTGCCAGCAGTTTACGGCAGGGGGGTAATGAGCAGTTCTTC CASSLRQGGNEQFF . TRBJ2-1 . 14 TRBV28
TGTGCCAGCAGTGACCCGGGACTACTAAACAATGAGCAGTTCTTC CASSDPGLLNNEQFF few TRBJ2-1 TRBD2 15 TRBV6-1
TGTGCCAGCAGCCGGACAGACACTAGAACCTACGAGCAGTACTTC CASSRTDTRTYEQYF . TRBJ2-7 . 15 TRBV28
TGCGCCAGCAGCTTGTACAGGGCCTTGAACACTGAAGCTTTCTTT CASSLYRALNTEAFF once TRBJ1-1 . 15 TRBV5-1
TGTGCCAGCTCACCACCCTTTGGGGGGGCTATGAACACTGAAGCTTTCTTT CASSPPFGGAMNTEAFF . TRBJ1-1 . 17 TRBV18
TGTGCCAGCAGCTTAACGACATCTACTCAGCCCCAGCATTTT CASSLTTSTQPQHF . TRBJ1-5 . 14 TRBV7-9
TGTGCCATCGGTGGGGGACAGGGGGCGGTCTACAATGAGCAGTTCTTC CAIGGGQGAVYNEQFF . TRBJ2-1 TRBD1 16 TRBV10-3
TGTGCCAGCAGTTTACTATTCTCTGGGGCCAACGTCCTGACTTTC CASSLLFSGANVLTF once TRBJ2-6 . 15 TRBV28
TGTGCCATCAGTGCAGAAGGGACAGGGGTTGAAAAACTGTTTTTT CAISAEGTGVEKLFF . TRBJ1-4 TRBD1 15 TRBV10-3
TGTGCCAGCAGCCCTAGCTCCTACGAGCAGTACTTC CASSPSSYEQYF . TRBJ2-7 . 12 TRBV2
TGTGCCAGCAGTTACTCGGTGCGAGGGGGGGGGACTGAAGCTTTCTTT CASSYSVRGGGTEAFF . TRBJ1-1 . 16 TRBV6-5
TGCGCCAGCAGCCTAAACAGGGGGGATACTGAAGCTTTCTTT CASSLNRGDTEAFF . TRBJ1-1 TRBD1 14 TRBV4-1
TGTGCCAGCAGCTTATTTCCACGGGACATAAATTCACCCCTCCACTTT CASSLFPRDINSPLHF . TRBJ1-6 . 16 TRBV7-3
TGTGCCAGCAGTCCAGGCTCCCCGGAGACCCAGTACTTC CASSPGSPETQYF . TRBJ2-5 . 13 TRBV27
TGTGCCAGCAGTGAGTACAGGACCTACGAGCAGTACTTC CASSEYRTYEQYF . TRBJ2-7 . 13 TRBV6-5
TGTGCCAGCAGTCGCGACACCGCTTTCAGGTTGGATACGCAGTATTTT CASSRDTAFRLDTQYF . TRBJ2-3 . 16 TRBV28
TGCAGCGTTGCCGCCAGCGGGGGGGAAGAGACCCAGTACTTC CSVAASGGEETQYF few TRBJ2-5 TRBD2 14 TRBV29-1
TGTGCCAGCAGTGACGGAGACTGGTACAATGAGCAGTTCTTC CASSDGDWYNEQFF . TRBJ2-1 . 14 TRBV25-1
TGCGCCAGCAGCTTGAATCCGAAAATGAGCACTGAAGCTTTCTTT CASSLNPKMSTEAFF . TRBJ1-1 . 15 TRBV5-1
TGTGCCAGCTCACCGCTTCTCCGGGACAGGGGCTCTGGGGCCAACGTCCTGACTTTC CASSPLLRDRGSGANVLTF . TRBJ2-6 TRBD1 19 TRBV18
TGTGCCAGCAGCTTAGGGGCGGGGAGTGTAGCTTTCTTT CASSLGAGSVAFF . TRBJ1-1 . 13 TRBV7-3
TGTGCCAGCAGCTTGGAGGGGTTCCTTGGTGGGGAAAAACTGTTTTTT CASSLEGFLGGEKLFF . TRBJ1-4 . 16 TRBV5-5
TGTGCCAGCAGCCCGGCGGGGGGACTAGCGGGTTTCCAAGAGACCCAGTACTTC CASSPAGGLAGFQETQYF few TRBJ2-5 TRBD2 18 TRBV4-2
TGTGCCAGCAGACGAACTAGCGGGCAATTCAATGAGCAGTTCTTC CASRRTSGQFNEQFF . TRBJ2-1 TRBD2 15 TRBV28
TGTGCCAGCAGTTCCCACCGGGACAGTCAAGTATACAATGAGCAGTTCTTC CASSSHRDSQVYNEQFF . TRBJ2-1 TRBD1 17 TRBV27
TGTGCCAGCAGTTATTCCGGGACAGGGACCGAGCAGTACTTC CASSYSGTGTEQYF . TRBJ2-7 TRBD1 14 TRBV6-5
TGCGCCAGCAGCTTATTCCCTTCAGATACGCAGTATTTT CASSLFPSDTQYF . TRBJ2-3 . 13 TRBV5-1
TGTGCCAGCAGCTTGTCTCTAGCGGGGGCGGGTGAGCAGTTCTTC CASSLSLAGAGEQFF . TRBJ2-1 TRBD2 15 TRBV7-6
TGCGCCAGCAGCTTGATCCCTAGCGGGGTCAGCACAGATACGCAGTATTTT CASSLIPSGVSTDTQYF . TRBJ2-3 TRBD2 17 TRBV5-1
TGTGCCAGCAGGCGGGACCGATGGGGGGGTGAAGCTTTCTTT CASRRDRWGGEAFF . TRBJ1-1 . 14 TRBV6-5
TGCGCCAGCAGCCAATCTCCGGGGACAGGGGGGTATGGCTACACCTTC CASSQSPGTGGYGYTF . TRBJ1-2 TRBD1 16 TRBV4-3
TGTGCCAGCAGCCGGGACATGAATCAACCCCAGCATTTT CASSRDMNQPQHF few TRBJ1-5 . 13 TRBV5-8
TGCGCCAGCAGCTTGGTTCTCTCTGGGGCCAACGGCCTGACTTTC CASSLVLSGANGLTF once TRBJ2-6 . 15 TRBV5-1
TGTGCCAGCAGTGAAGGAATAACCGGCTCTGGGGCCAACGTCCTGACTTTC CASSEGITGSGANVLTF once TRBJ2-6 . 17 TRBV2
TGTGCCAGCAGCTGGACAGGGACTTTTAACACTGAAGCTTTCTTT CASSWTGTFNTEAFF . TRBJ1-1 TRBD1 15 TRBV11-2